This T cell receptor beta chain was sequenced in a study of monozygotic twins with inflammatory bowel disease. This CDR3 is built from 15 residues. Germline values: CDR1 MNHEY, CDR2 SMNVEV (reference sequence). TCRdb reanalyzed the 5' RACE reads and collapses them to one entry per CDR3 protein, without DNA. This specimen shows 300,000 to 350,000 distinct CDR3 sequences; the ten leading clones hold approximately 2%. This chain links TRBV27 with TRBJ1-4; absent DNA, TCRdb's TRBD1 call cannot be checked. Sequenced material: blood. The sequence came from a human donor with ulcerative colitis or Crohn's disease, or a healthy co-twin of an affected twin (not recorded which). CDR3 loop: CASSLTGQPNEKLFF.